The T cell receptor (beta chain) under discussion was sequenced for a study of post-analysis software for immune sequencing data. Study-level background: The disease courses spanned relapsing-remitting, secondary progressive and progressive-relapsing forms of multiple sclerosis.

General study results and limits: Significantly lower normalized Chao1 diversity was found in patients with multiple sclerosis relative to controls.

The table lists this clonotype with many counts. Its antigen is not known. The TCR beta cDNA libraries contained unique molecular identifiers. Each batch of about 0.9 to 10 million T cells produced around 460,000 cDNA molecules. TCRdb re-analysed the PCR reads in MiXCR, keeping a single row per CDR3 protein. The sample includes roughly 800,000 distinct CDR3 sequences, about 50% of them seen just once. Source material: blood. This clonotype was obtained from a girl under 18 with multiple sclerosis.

In DNA, the CDR3 is TGTGCCAGCAGTCCCCTTTGGGGGAATGGCTACACCTTC. Protein product: CASSPLWGNGYTF. J is TRBJ1-2 and V is TRBV12-3 or TRBV12-4; D perhaps matches TRBD1 (5 bases). The CDR3 loop spans 13 amino acids. Trimming cost V 5 bases and J 6 bases, with 13 bases left between them.